This T cell receptor beta chain was captured in a study of CD8+CD57+ T cells in acquired aplastic anemia listed by TCRdb under 2018. At the level of the whole study: DNA extracted from sorted CD4+ and CD8+ cells had a mean of approximately 3.5 ug, with a range of roughly 0.2 to 27.4 ug. Healthy donor samples averaged around 9.8 million reads for CD4+ and fewer than 12 million for CD8+ cells.

In this study, sorted CD4+ and CD8+ T cells from the blood of healthy subjects and of severe aplastic anemia patients had their TCR repertoires deep-sequenced. Ficoll-Paque density gradient centrifugation was used to isolate peripheral blood mononuclear cells. Before DNA extraction, CD4+ and CD8+ T cells were sorted by FACS or by magnetic beads. The CDR3 region is 15 residues in length, termini included. Only CDR3 DNA remains: 45 bases, in frame from the first base. Per the germline V gene, MGHRA is the CDR1 and YSYEKL is the CDR2. V lost 1 base and J lost 6 bases; the stretch between them is 13 bases long. In this sample, this clonotype turned up once. This receptor's antigen is unknown. A read error is likely, as this CDR3 ends without the conserved phenylalanine or tryptophan. Paper-wide results and their limitations: Between patients and healthy controls, no significant difference in CD8+ Simpson's diversity was found (P=0.060). Around 30 CD8+ CDR3 sequences were shared between patients and controls but appeared highly expressed in patients and within their immunodominant clones.

TCR beta VDJ combination and CDR3 sequence profiling used genomic DNA as the template. An Illumina HiSeq 2000 was the platform used for TCR repertoire sequencing. From the authors' description of their analysis: TRBV/TRBJ rearrangement plots, CDR3 size and DJ length profiles, and Simpson's diversity index were used to evaluate the repertoires. Whichever DNA sequence was most abundant in the deep sequencing data was defined as the immunodominant clone. CDR3 amino acid sequences were checked for sharing across subjects and were also compared against the VDJdb database and published repertoires. TCRdb cleaned the public reads at Q25 with fastp, built clones with MiXCR and kept in-frame beta chains. Under each unique CDR3 protein, matching rows form one entry showing the most common genes and DNA. It is TCRdb's table, rather than the study itself, that gives the V and J calls and clone size. The sample profile shows fewer than 250,000 distinct CDR3 sequences; around 59% of them were found once. The ten largest clones add up to more than 15% of the sample.

The sequenced material came from sorted CD4+, CD8+, or CD8+CD57+ T cells (not recorded which) from PBMCs. The receptor was isolated from a human donor in good health, serving as a control. Recombination joined TRBV4-1 with TRBJ2-1, and TRBD1 may be the D gene, going by 6 matching bases. The nucleotide sequence reads TGCGCCAGCAGCCAAGGACAGGTAGAATTCAATGAGCAGTTCTCC. Translation gives CASSQGQVEFNEQFS.